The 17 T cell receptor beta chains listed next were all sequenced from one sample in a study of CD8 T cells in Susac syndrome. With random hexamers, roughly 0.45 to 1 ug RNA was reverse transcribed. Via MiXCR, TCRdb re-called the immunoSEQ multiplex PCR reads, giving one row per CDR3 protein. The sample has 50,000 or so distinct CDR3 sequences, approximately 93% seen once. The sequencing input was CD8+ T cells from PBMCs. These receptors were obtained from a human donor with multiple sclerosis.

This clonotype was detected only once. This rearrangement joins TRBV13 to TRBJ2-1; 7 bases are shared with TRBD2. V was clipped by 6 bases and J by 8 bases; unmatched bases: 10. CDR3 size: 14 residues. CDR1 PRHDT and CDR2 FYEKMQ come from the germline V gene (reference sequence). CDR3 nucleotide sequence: TGTGCCAGCAGGCCTTGGGGGGGAGTCGATGAGCAGTTCTTC. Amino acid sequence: CASRPWGGVDEQFF.

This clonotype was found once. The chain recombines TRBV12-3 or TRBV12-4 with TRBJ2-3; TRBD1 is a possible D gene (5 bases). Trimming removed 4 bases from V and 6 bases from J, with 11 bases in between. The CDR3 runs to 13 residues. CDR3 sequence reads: CASSSTVTDTQYF. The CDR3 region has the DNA TGTGCCAGCAGTTCGACAGTTACCGATACGCAGTATTTT.

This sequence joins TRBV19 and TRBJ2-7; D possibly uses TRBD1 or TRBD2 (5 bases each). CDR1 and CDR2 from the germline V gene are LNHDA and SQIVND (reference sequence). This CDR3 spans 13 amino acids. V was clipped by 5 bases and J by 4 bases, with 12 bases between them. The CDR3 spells CASSPGPSYEQYF. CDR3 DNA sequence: TGTGCCAGTAGTCCGGGACCTTCATACGAGCAGTACTTC.

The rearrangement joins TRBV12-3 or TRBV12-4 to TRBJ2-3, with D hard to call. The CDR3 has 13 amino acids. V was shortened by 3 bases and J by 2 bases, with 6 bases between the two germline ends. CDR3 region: CASSFLNTDTQYF. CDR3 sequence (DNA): TGTGCCAGCAGTTTTTTGAACACAGATACGCAGTATTTT.

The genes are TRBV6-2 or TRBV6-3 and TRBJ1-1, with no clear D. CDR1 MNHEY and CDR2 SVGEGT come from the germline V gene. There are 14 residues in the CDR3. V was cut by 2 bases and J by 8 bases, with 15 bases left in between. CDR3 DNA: TGTGCCAGCAGTTACGGTCTGGTGGCAGTCGAAGCTTTCTTT. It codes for CASSYGLVAVEAFF.

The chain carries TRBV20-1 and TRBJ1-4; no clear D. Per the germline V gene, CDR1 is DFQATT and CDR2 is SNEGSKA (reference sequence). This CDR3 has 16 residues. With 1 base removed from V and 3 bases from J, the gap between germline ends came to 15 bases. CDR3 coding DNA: TGCAGTGCTAGAGTTCTGGGGTCGGGTCCTAATGAAAAACTGTTTTTT. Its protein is CSARVLGSGPNEKLFF.

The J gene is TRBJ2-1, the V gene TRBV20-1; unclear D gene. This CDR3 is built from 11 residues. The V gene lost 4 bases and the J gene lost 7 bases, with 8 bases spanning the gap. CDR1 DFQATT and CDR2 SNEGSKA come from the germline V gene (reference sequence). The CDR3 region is CSAKVPNEQFF. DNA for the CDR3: TGCAGTGCTAAAGTCCCTAATGAGCAGTTCTTC.

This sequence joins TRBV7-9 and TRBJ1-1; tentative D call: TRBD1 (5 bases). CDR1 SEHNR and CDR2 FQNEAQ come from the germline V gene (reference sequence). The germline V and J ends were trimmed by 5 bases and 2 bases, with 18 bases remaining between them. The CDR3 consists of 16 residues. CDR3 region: CASSQRGRERNTEAFF. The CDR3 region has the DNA TGTGCCAGCAGCCAAAGGGGCAGGGAAAGAAACACTGAAGCTTTCTTT.

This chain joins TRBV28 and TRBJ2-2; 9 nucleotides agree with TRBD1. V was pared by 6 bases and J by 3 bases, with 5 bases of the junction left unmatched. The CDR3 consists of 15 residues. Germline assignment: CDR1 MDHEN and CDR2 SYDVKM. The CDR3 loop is CASSGGQGHTGELFF. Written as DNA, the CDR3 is TGTGCCAGCAGCGGGGGACAGGGTCACACCGGGGAGCTGTTTTTT.

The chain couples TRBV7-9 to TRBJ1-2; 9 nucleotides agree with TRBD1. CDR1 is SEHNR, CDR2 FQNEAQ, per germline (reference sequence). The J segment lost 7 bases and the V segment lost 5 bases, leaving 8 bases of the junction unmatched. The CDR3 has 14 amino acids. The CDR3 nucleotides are TGTGCCAGCAGCCTAGGAACAGGGGGCTTTGGCTACACCTTC. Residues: CASSLGTGGFGYTF.

Here the CDR3 reads CASSQPPGQGYGYTF. The CDR3 DNA follows: TGCGCCAGCAGCCAACCACCGGGACAGGGTTATGGCTACACCTTC. The chain uses TRBV4-1 and TRBJ1-2, with TRBD1 identical over 9 bases. Germline-derived CDR1 and CDR2 are MGHRA and YSYEKL. The junction had 6 bases not matched to a gene; V was cut back by 2 bases and J by 5 bases. This CDR3 is 15 amino acids long.

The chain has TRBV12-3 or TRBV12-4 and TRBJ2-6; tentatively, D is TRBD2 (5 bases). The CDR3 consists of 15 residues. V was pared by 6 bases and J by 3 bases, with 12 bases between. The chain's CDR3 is CASSSSSGGANVLTF. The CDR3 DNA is TGTGCCAGCAGCTCCAGCAGCGGTGGGGCCAACGTCCTGACTTTC.

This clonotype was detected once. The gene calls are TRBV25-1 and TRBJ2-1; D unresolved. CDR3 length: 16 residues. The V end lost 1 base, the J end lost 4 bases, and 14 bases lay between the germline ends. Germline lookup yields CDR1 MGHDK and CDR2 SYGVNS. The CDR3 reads CASSEFARAGYNEQFF. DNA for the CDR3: TGTGCCAGCAGTGAATTTGCCCGGGCAGGTTACAATGAGCAGTTCTTC.

The CDR3 loop is CASSQEDLLEETQYF. Here the CDR3 DNA reads TGTGCCAGCAGCCAAGAAGACTTGCTTGAAGAGACCCAGTACTTC. The chain couples TRBV3-1 to TRBJ2-5; D is undetermined. The germline V gene encodes CDR1 LGHDT and CDR2 YNNKEL (reference sequence). The CDR3 covers 15 residues. V lost 0 bases and J 3 bases, leaving 11 bases between the germline ends.

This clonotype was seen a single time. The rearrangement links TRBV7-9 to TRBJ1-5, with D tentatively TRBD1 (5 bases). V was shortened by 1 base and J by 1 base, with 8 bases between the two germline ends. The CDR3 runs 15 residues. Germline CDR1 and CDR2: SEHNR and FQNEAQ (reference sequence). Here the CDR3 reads CASSLEGRSNQPQHF. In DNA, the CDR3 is TGTGCCAGCAGCTTAGAGGGGCGCAGCAATCAGCCCCAGCATTTT.

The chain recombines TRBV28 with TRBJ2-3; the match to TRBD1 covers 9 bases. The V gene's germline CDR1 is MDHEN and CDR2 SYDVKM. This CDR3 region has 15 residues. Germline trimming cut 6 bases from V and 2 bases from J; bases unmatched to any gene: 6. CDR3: CASSLGTGFTDTQYF. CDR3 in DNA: TGTGCCAGCAGCCTTGGGACAGGGTTCACAGATACGCAGTATTTT. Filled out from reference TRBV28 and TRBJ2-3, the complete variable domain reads DVKVTQSSRYLVKRTGEKVFLECVQDMDHENMFWYRQDPGLGLRLIYFSYDVKMKEKGDIPEGYSVSREKKERFSLILESASTNQTSMYLCASSLGTGFTDTQYFGPGTRLTVL.

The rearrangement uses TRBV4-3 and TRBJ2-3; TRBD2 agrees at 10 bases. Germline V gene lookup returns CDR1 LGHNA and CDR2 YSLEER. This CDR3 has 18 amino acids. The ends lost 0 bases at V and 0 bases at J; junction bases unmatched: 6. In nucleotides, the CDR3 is TGCGCCAGCAGCCAAGATCCCAGCGGGGGGGCTAGCACAGATACGCAGTATTTT. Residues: CASSQDPSGGASTDTQYF.